A selection of T cell receptor beta chains follows, all from one sample in a study of T cell responses to AZD1222 COVID-19 vaccine. Sequenced by immunoSEQ multiplex PCR; TCRdb stores in-frame clones only, minus some. The data show around 200,000 clones, about 90% seen once. This sample comprised peripheral blood, obtained on day 0 of AZD1222 vaccination. All receptors derive from an adult in good health. The CDR3 runs from the conserved cysteine through the conserved F or W. D genes are given only for firm matches. Some rows have no size entry. The others give once, few or many, or a class for an expanded clone.

>.|TRBV5-1|TRBJ1-1|.
CASSLGGEGTEAFF
TGCGCCAGCAGCTTGGGAGGGGAGGGCACTGAAGCTTTCTTT
>TRBD1|TRBV27|TRBJ2-5|.
CASSLGPTGLGETQYF
TGTGCCAGCAGTTTAGGTCCGACAGGGTTAGGGGAGACCCAGTACTTC
>.|TRBV7-2|TRBJ1-1|.
CASSLGTVNTEAFF
TGTGCCAGCAGCTTAGGGACAGTGAACACTGAAGCTTTCTTT
>TRBD2|TRBV7-2|TRBJ2-5|.
CASSTGTSGGMYQETQYF
TGTGCCAGCAGCACAGGGACTAGCGGGGGGATGTACCAAGAGACCCAGTACTTC
>.|TRBV29-1|TRBJ1-1|.
CSVVRVGNTEAFF
TGCAGCGTCGTCAGGGTGGGGAACACTGAAGCTTTCTTT
>TRBD1|TRBV7-9|TRBJ1-2|.
CASSDLPGQGDGYTF
TGTGCCAGCAGCGACCTCCCCGGACAGGGTGACGGCTACACCTTC
>TRBD1|TRBV2|TRBJ1-6|few
CASSTGWGSPLHF
TGTGCCTCCTCGACAGGGTGGGGTTCACCCCTCCACTTT
>TRBD2|TRBV29-1|TRBJ2-7|.
CSVEIPLAGGPYEQYF
TGCAGCGTTGAAATACCCCTAGCGGGAGGGCCCTACGAGCAGTACTTC
>.|TRBV6-1|TRBJ1-3|.
CASSEALWSGNTIYF
TGTGCCAGCAGTGAAGCGCTATGGTCTGGAAACACCATATATTTT
>TRBD1|TRBV19|TRBJ2-3|.
CASSPRTGRTDTQYF
TGTGCCAGTAGCCCTCGGACAGGGAGGACAGATACGCAGTATTTT
>.|TRBV24-1|TRBJ2-4|.
CATQPGGGGIQYF
TGTGCCACACAACCGGGCGGAGGCGGCATTCAGTACTTC
>.|TRBV19|TRBJ2-7|.
CASSMVRDGEQYF
TGTGCCAGTAGTATGGTCAGGGATGGTGAGCAGTACTTC
>.|TRBV7-9|TRBJ1-1|.
CASSLPSAGVDTEAFF
TGTGCCAGCAGCTTACCCTCCGCCGGGGTGGACACTGAAGCTTTCTTT
>.|TRBV12-1|TRBJ1-1|.
CASSFCDRGRYTEAFF
TGTGCCAGCAGCTTTTGCGACAGGGGTCGTTACACTGAAGCTTTCTTT
>.|TRBV7-3|TRBJ1-1|.
CASSTQRSAEAFF
TGTGCCAGCAGCACTCAACGAAGCGCTGAAGCTTTCTTT
>TRBD1|TRBV18|TRBJ2-7|.
CASSPTTGTSSYEQYF
TGTGCCAGCTCACCAACGACAGGGACCAGCTCCTACGAGCAGTACTTC
>TRBD2|TRBV14|TRBJ2-5|.
CASSPRTSGSRTQYF
TGTGCCAGCAGCCCTCGGACTAGCGGCTCGAGGACCCAGTACTTC
>.|TRBV5-1|TRBJ1-5|.
CASSLDGSNQPQHF
TGCGCCAGCAGCTTGGACGGAAGCAATCAGCCCCAGCATTTT
>TRBD2|TRBV9|TRBJ2-1|.
CASSVVASGGAEQFF
TGTGCCAGCAGCGTAGTGGCTAGCGGGGGGGCCGAGCAGTTCTTC
>TRBD1|TRBV5-1|TRBJ1-4|.
CASSRGQGTIDEKLFF
TGCGCCAGCAGCCGGGGACAGGGGACGATCGATGAAAAACTGTTTTTT
>.|TRBV6-6|TRBJ1-3|.
CASTAQGGGNTIYF
TGTGCCAGCACCGCCCAGGGTGGTGGAAACACCATATATTTT
>.|TRBV29-1|TRBJ1-2|.
CSVQQDDYGYTF
TGCAGCGTCCAACAAGACGACTATGGCTACACCTTC
>.|TRBV6-4|TRBJ2-5|.
CASSDFRAEYQETQYF
TGTGCCAGCAGTGACTTCCGGGCGGAGTACCAAGAGACCCAGTACTTC
>.|TRBV24-1|TRBJ1-1|.
CATSSYGTEAFF
TGTGCCACCAGTAGTTATGGGACTGAAGCTTTCTTT
>.|TRBV5-6|TRBJ1-4|few
CASSLVGFREKLFF
TGTGCCAGCAGCTTGGTAGGGTTTCGAGAAAAACTGTTTTTT
>.|TRBV10-3|TRBJ1-4|.
CAISGRGEEKLFF
TGTGCCATCAGTGGGCGGGGAGAAGAAAAACTGTTTTTT
>TRBD1|TRBV6-5|TRBJ1-2|.
CATLQGASGYTF
TGTGCCACCTTACAGGGGGCCTCTGGCTACACCTTC
>.|TRBV9|TRBJ2-7|.
CASSVGQTSSYEQYF
TGTGCCAGCAGCGTCGGACAGACCAGCTCCTACGAGCAGTACTTC
>TRBD2|TRBV4-1|TRBJ2-1|.
CASSQAGLAGGEQFF
TGCGCCAGCAGCCAGGCGGGACTAGCGGGGGGGGAGCAGTTCTTC
>.|TRBV5-6|TRBJ1-4|few
CASSLVGGMEKLFF
TGTGCCAGCAGCTTGGTCGGGGGGATGGAAAAACTGTTTTTT
>.|TRBV18|TRBJ2-7|.
CASSPTGGGISYEQYF
TGTGCCAGCTCCCCAACGGGAGGGGGCATTTCCTACGAGCAGTACTTC
>.|TRBV25-1|TRBJ1-1|few
CASTSRGSEAFF
TGTGCCAGCACCTCTCGTGGGAGTGAAGCTTTCTTT
>TRBD1|TRBV6-6|TRBJ1-2|once
CASTIDRAAGYTF
TGTGCCAGCACCATAGACAGGGCGGCTGGCTACACCTTC
>TRBD2|TRBV28|TRBJ2-3|.
CASRHSGGRADTQYF
TGTGCCAGCAGGCATAGCGGGGGGCGGGCAGATACGCAGTATTTT
>TRBD1|TRBV6-5|TRBJ2-7|.
CASSLGTVINEQYF
TGTGCCAGCAGCCTTGGGACAGTTATCAACGAGCAGTACTTC
>.|TRBV20-1|TRBJ1-2|.
CSAPSYGYTF
TGCAGTGCCCCTAGCTATGGCTACACCTTC
>TRBD1|TRBV7-2|TRBJ2-5|.
CASSGPGTVLQETQYF
TGTGCCAGCAGCGGTCCCGGGACAGTCCTCCAAGAGACCCAGTACTTC
>.|TRBV5-6|TRBJ1-1|.
CASSLSGHYEAFF
TGTGCCAGCAGCTTGTCGGGTCACTATGAAGCTTTCTTT
>.|TRBV7-3|TRBJ2-1|.
CASSLMDSSYNEQFF
TGTGCCAGCAGCTTAATGGACTCCTCCTACAATGAGCAGTTCTTC
>.|TRBV3-1/TRBV3-2|TRBJ2-3|.
CASSSGGAVTDTQYF
TGTGCCAGCAGCTCAGGCGGGGCGGTCACAGATACGCAGTATTTT
>.|TRBV9|TRBJ1-4|.
CASSPSGVEKLFF
TGTGCCAGCAGCCCCTCGGGGGTTGAAAAACTGTTTTTT
>.|TRBV5-6|TRBJ1-1|.
CASSLAGPTEAFF
TGTGCCAGCAGCTTGGCCGGTCCCACTGAAGCTTTCTTT
>.|TRBV24-1|TRBJ1-2|.
CATGSGFGYTF
TGTGCCACCGGATCAGGATTTGGCTACACCTTC
>.|TRBV28|TRBJ1-1|.
CASPPSGRRNTEAFF
TGTGCCAGCCCTCCTAGTGGGCGGAGAAACACTGAAGCTTTCTTT
>.|TRBV18|TRBJ2-1|.
CATSPQRGAIGEQFF
TGTGCCACCTCACCCCAAAGAGGGGCCATTGGTGAGCAGTTCTTC
>.|TRBV19|TRBJ1-3|once
CASRPDTSGNTIYF
TGTGCCAGTAGACCGGACACCTCTGGAAACACCATATATTTT
>.|TRBV9|TRBJ2-7|.
CASSGTTGFSYEQYF
TGTGCCAGCAGCGGAACGACAGGTTTTTCCTACGAGCAGTACTTC
>.|TRBV5-1|TRBJ2-5|.
CASSLLQGGSGETQYF
TGCGCCAGCAGCTTGCTGCAGGGAGGTTCGGGAGAGACCCAGTACTTC
>.|TRBV6-4|TRBJ2-3|.
CASSENLRNTQYF
TGTGCCAGCAGTGAGAATCTACGTAATACGCAGTATTTT
>TRBD1|TRBV6-5|TRBJ2-3|.
CASSRDRNTDTQYF
TGTGCCAGCTCCCGGGACAGGAACACAGATACGCAGTATTTT
>.|TRBV14|TRBJ1-4|.
CASKGGPNEKLFF
TGTGCCAGCAAGGGGGGGCCTAATGAAAAACTGTTTTTT
>.|TRBV5-1|TRBJ2-7|few
CASSIITGPYEQYF
TGCGCCAGCAGCATTATAACAGGCCCCTACGAGCAGTACTTC
>TRBD1|TRBV19|TRBJ2-2|.
CASSSGQGAGAGELFF
TGTGCCAGTAGTTCTGGACAGGGGGCCGGAGCCGGGGAGCTGTTTTTT